Following are 10 T cell receptor beta chains from one sample sequenced in a study of identifying expanded T cells in peripheral blood. The protocol was immunoSEQ multiplex PCR, while the TCRdb copy is restricted to in-frame clones and leaves out a portion. Seen here are about 81,000 clones, 84% observed once, and the top ten hold about 20%. Sequencing input: blood. These receptors all come from a person between 18 and 75 years old in good health.

V and J are TRBV10-3 and TRBJ2-3; possibly TRBD1 or TRBD2 for D (5 bases each). The CDR3 is made up of 12 amino acids. CDR1 and CDR2 (germline): ENHRY, SYGVKD. The V end was cut by 10 bases, the J end by 2 bases, with 10 bases between. The CDR3 nucleotides are TGTGCCACCGGGGACGCCACAGATACGCAGTATTTT. It encodes CATGDATDTQYF.

The chain is built from TRBV28 and TRBJ2-2; either TRBD1 or TRBD2 may supply D (5 bases each). Germline lookup yields CDR1 MDHEN and CDR2 SYDVKM. V was shortened by 5 bases and J by 2 bases, with 12 bases between the two germline ends. This CDR3 region has 15 residues. CDR3 residues: CASSGTGANTGELFF. Here the CDR3 DNA reads TGTGCCAGCAGTGGGACCGGGGCTAACACCGGGGAGCTGTTTTTT.

The table lists this clone with a count of one. Its ends do not fully match the called genes, so a read error is possible. This sequence joins TRBV2 and TRBJ1-2; D gene uncertain. In germline, CDR1 is SNHLY, CDR2 FYNNEI. The CDR3 is 12 residues long. In DNA form, the CDR3 reads TGTGCCAGCAGTGATGACGTATTACAGACCCCTTGG. It encodes CASSDDVLQTPW.

Only one count was recorded for this clone. The gene calls are TRBV5-6 and TRBJ1-3, with D tentatively TRBD1 (5 bases). Germline V gene lookup returns CDR1 SGHDT and CDR2 YYEEEE. CDR3 length: 15 amino acids. Deletions cut 0 bases from V and 2 bases from J, with 9 bases between. Written as DNA, the CDR3 is TGTGCCAGCAGCTTGGATAGGGGAACTGGAAACACCATATATTTT. The encoded protein is CASSLDRGTGNTIYF.

The rearrangement uses TRBV7-9 and TRBJ2-5; either TRBD1 or TRBD2 may supply D (6 bases each). This CDR3 contains 16 residues. The V gene's germline CDR1 is SEHNR and CDR2 FQNEAQ (reference sequence). V was cut by 0 bases and J by 4 bases, with 15 bases left in between. The CDR3 loop reads CASSLAGGGRAETQYF. The DNA for the CDR3 is TGTGCCAGCAGCTTAGCGGGGGGCGGTCGGGCAGAGACCCAGTACTTC.

There are a few counts of this clone. V and J are TRBV27 and TRBJ1-2; the match to TRBD1 covers 8 bases. CDR3 length: 15 amino acids. Germline V CDR1 and CDR2: MNHEY, SMNVEV (reference sequence). V gave up 6 bases and J gave up 4 bases; unmatched junction bases: 10. The chain's CDR3 is CASRPTRDRTYGYTF. DNA of the CDR3: TGTGCCAGCAGGCCTACCCGGGACAGGACCTATGGCTACACCTTC.

This chain links TRBV6-5 with TRBJ2-7; D remains ambiguous. The CDR3 contains 12 residues. Germline V gene lookup returns CDR1 MNHEY and CDR2 SVGAGI. With 2 bases removed from V and 5 bases from J, the gap between germline ends came to 7 bases. The CDR3 coding sequence is TGTGCCAGCAGTTACGCACGAGACGAGCAGTACTTC. Protein sequence: CASSYARDEQYF.

The chain links TRBV7-3 to TRBJ2-1; D unclear. This CDR3 is 14 amino acids long. Trimming took 1 base from V and 7 from J, leaving 11 bases between them. The germline CDR1 and CDR2 sequences are SGHTA and FQGTGA. The CDR3 DNA sequence: TGTGCCAGCAGCTTAAGGCCGGGCGCAAATGAGCAGTTCTTC. Residues: CASSLRPGANEQFF.

The rearrangement uses TRBV19 and TRBJ1-2, with 7 bases identical to TRBD1. The CDR3 length is 14 residues. The germline V gene has CDR1 LNHDA and CDR2 SQIVND (reference sequence). V trimming: 7 bases; J trimming: 9 bases; junction bases outside the gene matches: 14. The CDR3 DNA follows: TGTGCCAGTATGAGACAGGGTGAAGCGATGCGCTACACCTTC. Translation gives CASMRQGEAMRYTF.

V gene TRBV7-2 combines with J gene TRBJ2-1; D not resolved. The CDR3 totals 15 residues. CDR1 is SGHTA and CDR2 is FQGNSA in the germline V gene. The ends were cut back, 5 bases at V and 7 bases at J, with 18 bases in the middle. Written as DNA, the CDR3 is TGTGCCAGCAGCCCCTTCATCGAGCAGTGGAATGAGCAGTTCTTC. Translated, it gives CASSPFIEQWNEQFF.